The T cell receptor (beta chain) described here comes from a study of OX40 agonist ivuxolimab in advanced cancers. CDR3 length: 17 residues. Germline CDR1 and CDR2: KGHSH and LQKENI. The V end was cut by 3 bases, the J end by 5 bases, with 21 bases between. Assay: immunoSEQ multiplex PCR; the TCRdb copy retains only in-frame clones and omits some. Here the sample spans 83,000 or so clones, roughly 90% being singletons. This clonotype was sampled from an adult with an advanced solid tumor such as melanoma, head and neck, liver or kidney cancer. The rearrangement links TRBV18 to TRBJ2-3; possibly TRBD1 or TRBD2 for D (6 bases each). Material: CD4+ or CD8+ T cells sorted from blood, obtained in a trial of the OX40 agonist ivuxolimab. Here the CDR3 DNA reads TGTGCCAGCTCACCCCTTCCCTCTACGGGGGCTGGAGATACGCAGTATTTT. Translated: CASSPLPSTGAGDTQYF.